These 2 T cell receptor beta chains were all obtained from the same sample, sequenced in a study of blood T cell repertoires in COVID-19. Assay used: immunoSEQ multiplex PCR; TCRdb lists only in-frame clones, some missing. The sample includes about 28,000 clones, over 70% seen only once; the top ten take about 16%. Sequencing was done on a sample of peripheral blood. The source of these receptors is a man between 70 and 80 years old with active COVID-19.

V gene TRBV2 combines with J gene TRBJ2-7, with 9 bases lining up with TRBD2. V dropped 4 bases and J dropped 7; count of bases not matched to a gene: 14. CDR1 is SNHLY, CDR2 FYNNEI, per germline. This CDR3 comprises 16 residues. This CDR3 is CASSATLLGGGVEQYF. The DNA for the CDR3 is TGTGCCAGCAGTGCCACTTTGTTGGGCGGGGGGGTTGAGCAGTACTTC. The whole variable domain, remainder taken from reference TRBV2 and TRBJ2-7, is EPEVTQTPSHQVTQMGQEVILRCVPISNHLYFYWYRQILGQKVEFLVSFYNNEISEKSEIFDDQFSVERPDGSNFTLKIRSTKLEDSAMYFCASSATLLGGGVEQYFGPGTRLTVT.

The chain uses TRBV28 and TRBJ2-7; D might be TRBD2 (6 bases). This CDR3 has 13 amino acids. Germline V gene data show CDR1 as MDHEN and CDR2 as SYDVKM. Trimming shortened V by 3 bases and J by 1 base, and 7 bases separated the two germline ends. CDR3 residues: CASSFGGSYEQYF. DNA of the CDR3: TGTGCCAGCAGTTTCGGGGGTTCCTACGAGCAGTACTTC.